A selection of T cell receptor beta chains follows, all from one sample in a study of blood T cell repertoires in COVID-19. Sequencing used immunoSEQ multiplex PCR; TCRdb keeps in-frame clones, though not all of them. Among over 150,000 clones listed, under 90% were seen once. The specimen was PBMCs or T cells enriched from blood (not recorded which). The receptors here all came from a man aged 45 to 65 who had recovered from COVID-19. Both conserved end residues are part of each CDR3. Fields, in order: J gene, V gene, clone size, D gene, CDR3 DNA, CDR3 protein. The D gene is left open where the match is weak. Clone size is stated in some rows and not others, as once, few, many or a class when expanded.

j_call: TRBJ1-2; v_call: TRBV19; clone_size: -; d_call: -; cdr3_nt: TGTGCCAGTACCATAAAGGAGGGATCCACTGTATCCGGTGGCTATGGCTACACCTTC; cdr3_aa: CASTIKEGSTVSGGYGYTF
j_call: TRBJ2-7; v_call: TRBV7-2; clone_size: -; d_call: -; cdr3_nt: TGTGCCAGCAGCTTAGCGGGGGGGCCCTACGAGCAGTACTTC; cdr3_aa: CASSLAGGPYEQYF
j_call: TRBJ2-7; v_call: TRBV5-1; clone_size: -; d_call: TRBD1; cdr3_nt: TGCGCCAGCAGCTTGATTGGTCAGGGACAGGGGACCTACGAGCAGTACTTC; cdr3_aa: CASSLIGQGQGTYEQYF
j_call: TRBJ2-3; v_call: TRBV6-6; clone_size: few; d_call: TRBD2; cdr3_nt: TGTGCCAGCAGTCCTACCCCAAGCGGGGGGGCCTCAGATACGCAGTATTTT; cdr3_aa: CASSPTPSGGASDTQYF
j_call: TRBJ1-1; v_call: TRBV18; clone_size: once; d_call: -; cdr3_nt: TGTGCCAGCTCACCACCGCAGGGGCGTTACACTGAAGCTTTCTTT; cdr3_aa: CASSPPQGRYTEAFF
j_call: TRBJ1-6; v_call: TRBV5-1; clone_size: -; d_call: -; cdr3_nt: TGCGCCAGCAGCTTGGCCGGGGACACCCGCTCCTATAATTCACCCCTCCACTTT; cdr3_aa: CASSLAGDTRSYNSPLHF
j_call: TRBJ2-7; v_call: TRBV9; clone_size: -; d_call: -; cdr3_nt: TGTGCCAGCAGCGAGGGTTCTCAGGGTAAGCTGTACGAGCAGTACTTC; cdr3_aa: CASSEGSQGKLYEQYF
j_call: TRBJ2-5; v_call: TRBV11-3; clone_size: -; d_call: -; cdr3_nt: TGTGCCAGCAGCTTAGGAGGTTTAGCCCAAGAGACCCAGTACTTC; cdr3_aa: CASSLGGLAQETQYF
j_call: TRBJ1-5; v_call: TRBV12-5; clone_size: -; d_call: TRBD1; cdr3_nt: TGTGCTAGTGGTTTGATGACAGGGACGGCGGGTCAGCCCCAGCATTTT; cdr3_aa: CASGLMTGTAGQPQHF
j_call: TRBJ1-2; v_call: TRBV2; clone_size: -; d_call: TRBD1; cdr3_nt: TGTGCCAGCAGTGATAATGACAGGGGATTGCATGGCTACACCTTC; cdr3_aa: CASSDNDRGLHGYTF
j_call: TRBJ1-2; v_call: TRBV4-2; clone_size: once; d_call: -; cdr3_nt: TGTGCCAGCAGCCAAGACAGGGCGGATCGCTACACCTTC; cdr3_aa: CASSQDRADRYTF
j_call: TRBJ2-7; v_call: TRBV25-1; clone_size: few; d_call: -; cdr3_nt: TGTGCCAGCAGTAAAGAAACAGGAGCCTACGAGCAGTACTTC; cdr3_aa: CASSKETGAYEQYF
j_call: TRBJ1-4; v_call: TRBV6-5; clone_size: -; d_call: -; cdr3_nt: TGTGCCAGCAGTTACTCGGGATCCAGAGGGAATGAAAAACTGTTTTTT; cdr3_aa: CASSYSGSRGNEKLFF
j_call: TRBJ2-4; v_call: TRBV15; clone_size: -; d_call: TRBD1; cdr3_nt: TGTGCCACCAGCAGAGATGTAGGACAGGGGTTCATTCAGTACTTC; cdr3_aa: CATSRDVGQGFIQYF
j_call: TRBJ2-3; v_call: TRBV29-1; clone_size: once; d_call: TRBD1; cdr3_nt: TGCAGCGTTGAAAGCGGCCAGGGGGTCACAGATACGCAGTATTTT; cdr3_aa: CSVESGQGVTDTQYF
j_call: TRBJ1-4; v_call: TRBV6-5; clone_size: -; d_call: -; cdr3_nt: TGTGCCAGCAGTTACCAAGACAGAGCTGAAAAACTGTTTTTT; cdr3_aa: CASSYQDRAEKLFF
j_call: TRBJ1-2; v_call: TRBV18; clone_size: -; d_call: -; cdr3_nt: TGTGCCAGCTCACCTGGAGGTTTCACGGGCTATGGCTACACCTTC; cdr3_aa: CASSPGGFTGYGYTF
j_call: TRBJ2-3; v_call: TRBV18; clone_size: -; d_call: TRBD1; cdr3_nt: TGTGCCAGCTCATCGTCAGGGGGAGATACGCAGTATTTT; cdr3_aa: CASSSSGGDTQYF
j_call: TRBJ2-7; v_call: TRBV3-1/TRBV3-2; clone_size: -; d_call: -; cdr3_nt: TGTGCCAGCAGCCCCAGGGGGGACTCCTACGAGCAGTACTTC; cdr3_aa: CASSPRGDSYEQYF
j_call: TRBJ1-4; v_call: TRBV19; clone_size: -; d_call: TRBD1; cdr3_nt: TGTGCCAGTAGAAATCAGGGGGCAGGTGAAAAACTGTTTTTT; cdr3_aa: CASRNQGAGEKLFF
j_call: TRBJ2-2; v_call: TRBV5-1; clone_size: -; d_call: -; cdr3_nt: TGCGCCAGCAGCTTGGCCTCTTCAGCGAACACCGGGGAGCTGTTTTTT; cdr3_aa: CASSLASSANTGELFF
j_call: TRBJ2-1; v_call: TRBV5-4; clone_size: once; d_call: -; cdr3_nt: TGTGCCAGCAGCTTGGCACAAATATCCTACAATGAGCAGTTCTTC; cdr3_aa: CASSLAQISYNEQFF
j_call: TRBJ2-1; v_call: TRBV7-3; clone_size: -; d_call: -; cdr3_nt: TGTGCCAGCAGCTTAAACGCGGCGCCGTACAATGAGCAGTTCTTC; cdr3_aa: CASSLNAAPYNEQFF
j_call: TRBJ1-6; v_call: TRBV2; clone_size: few; d_call: TRBD1; cdr3_nt: TGTGCCAGCAGTGATGGCCAGGGGGGAAATTCACCCCTCCACTTT; cdr3_aa: CASSDGQGGNSPLHF
j_call: TRBJ2-3; v_call: TRBV7-2; clone_size: -; d_call: TRBD2; cdr3_nt: TGTGCCAGCAGCTCCATGGGACTAGCGCACACAGATACGCAGTATTTT; cdr3_aa: CASSSMGLAHTDTQYF
j_call: TRBJ1-2; v_call: TRBV9; clone_size: few; d_call: -; cdr3_nt: TGTGCCAGCAGCCCCTCCTTAAGCCCCGGGACACCCCTCTATGGCTACACCTTC; cdr3_aa: CASSPSLSPGTPLYGYTF
j_call: TRBJ2-7; v_call: TRBV5-6; clone_size: -; d_call: -; cdr3_nt: TGTGCCAGCAGCTTGCCGGCGGACTACGAGCAGTACTTC; cdr3_aa: CASSLPADYEQYF
j_call: TRBJ2-5; v_call: TRBV2; clone_size: -; d_call: TRBD2; cdr3_nt: TGTGCCAGCAGTGAGACTAGCCTGGGGGGAGAGACCCAGTACTTC; cdr3_aa: CASSETSLGGETQYF
j_call: TRBJ1-2; v_call: TRBV4-2; clone_size: -; d_call: TRBD1; cdr3_nt: TGTGCCAGCAGCCAAGAGGAAACGACAGGGCGGGATGGCTACACCTTC; cdr3_aa: CASSQEETTGRDGYTF
j_call: TRBJ2-1; v_call: TRBV30; clone_size: -; d_call: TRBD2; cdr3_nt: TGTGCCTGGGCACGGACTAGCGGGGGCGGGGAGCAGTTCTTC; cdr3_aa: CAWARTSGGGEQFF
j_call: TRBJ2-7; v_call: TRBV2; clone_size: -; d_call: -; cdr3_nt: TGTGCCAGCAGACTTGTATCCTACGAGCAGTACTTC; cdr3_aa: CASRLVSYEQYF
j_call: TRBJ1-2; v_call: TRBV10-3; clone_size: few; d_call: -; cdr3_nt: TGTGCCATCAGTGATAAACAGGGAACCTATGGCTACACCTTC; cdr3_aa: CAISDKQGTYGYTF
j_call: TRBJ1-4; v_call: TRBV7-2; clone_size: -; d_call: -; cdr3_nt: TGTGCCAGCAGCTCGTCGCCTAGTGAAAAACTGTTTTTT; cdr3_aa: CASSSSPSEKLFF
j_call: TRBJ1-5; v_call: TRBV30; clone_size: -; d_call: TRBD1; cdr3_nt: TGTGCCTGGAGCTGGACAGGGGGCAATCAGCCCCAGCATTTT; cdr3_aa: CAWSWTGGNQPQHF
j_call: TRBJ2-3; v_call: TRBV19; clone_size: -; d_call: -; cdr3_nt: TGTGCCAGTAGAGATAGGGGCAGGGGCGCAGGAGATACGCAGTATTTT; cdr3_aa: CASRDRGRGAGDTQYF
j_call: TRBJ1-1; v_call: TRBV12-3/TRBV12-4; clone_size: -; d_call: -; cdr3_nt: TGTGCCAGCGGCGCGGACACTGAAGCTTTCTTT; cdr3_aa: CASGADTEAFF
j_call: TRBJ1-6; v_call: TRBV5-6; clone_size: once; d_call: -; cdr3_nt: TGTGCCAGCAGCTTACGCGGCGGAGCCTATAATTCACCCCTCCACTTT; cdr3_aa: CASSLRGGAYNSPLHF
j_call: TRBJ2-2; v_call: TRBV5-1; clone_size: -; d_call: -; cdr3_nt: TGCGCCAGCAGCTTGCAGGCAGCCCGCACCGGGGAGCTGTTTTTT; cdr3_aa: CASSLQAARTGELFF
j_call: TRBJ2-1; v_call: TRBV19; clone_size: -; d_call: -; cdr3_nt: TGTGCCAGTAGTAACCAGGGGCCTGAGCAGTTCTTC; cdr3_aa: CASSNQGPEQFF
j_call: TRBJ2-7; v_call: TRBV5-1; clone_size: once; d_call: TRBD1; cdr3_nt: TGCGCCAGCAGCCTGGGCGTATCGGGACAGGGGATCTACGAGCAGTACTTC; cdr3_aa: CASSLGVSGQGIYEQYF
j_call: TRBJ1-5; v_call: TRBV15; clone_size: -; d_call: -; cdr3_nt: TGTGCCACCAGCAGAGATCCCGTTAGCGGACAGCCCCAGCATTTT; cdr3_aa: CATSRDPVSGQPQHF
j_call: TRBJ2-7; v_call: TRBV19; clone_size: -; d_call: -; cdr3_nt: TGTGCCAGTAGTTCCCACGGGGCGGGATCCTACGAGCAGTACTTC; cdr3_aa: CASSSHGAGSYEQYF
j_call: TRBJ1-2; v_call: TRBV10-3; clone_size: -; d_call: -; cdr3_nt: TGTGCCATCAGGGGGCGAGATAACTATGGCTACACCTTC; cdr3_aa: CAIRGRDNYGYTF
j_call: TRBJ2-1; v_call: TRBV6-6; clone_size: -; d_call: -; cdr3_nt: TGTGCCAGCAGGCTTGATGGGCGGGGAAACAATGAGCAGTTCTTC; cdr3_aa: CASRLDGRGNNEQFF
j_call: TRBJ1-6; v_call: TRBV5-8; clone_size: -; d_call: -; cdr3_nt: TGTGCCAGCAGCTTGGCCGGGGAGATAGATAATTCACCCCTCCACTTT; cdr3_aa: CASSLAGEIDNSPLHF
j_call: TRBJ1-4; v_call: TRBV4-2; clone_size: -; d_call: -; cdr3_nt: TGTGCCAGCAGCCAGGACCGGGACACGGCTTTAGAAAAACTGTTTTTT; cdr3_aa: CASSQDRDTALEKLFF
j_call: TRBJ2-7; v_call: TRBV12-3/TRBV12-4; clone_size: -; d_call: -; cdr3_nt: TGTGCCAGCAGGGACGGACAATCTTACGAGCAGTACTTC; cdr3_aa: CASRDGQSYEQYF
j_call: TRBJ2-3; v_call: TRBV6-5; clone_size: -; d_call: TRBD2; cdr3_nt: TGTGCCAGCGGTAGCACGGGGGGGAAACAGTATTTT; cdr3_aa: CASGSTGGKQYF
j_call: TRBJ1-2; v_call: TRBV18; clone_size: -; d_call: -; cdr3_nt: TGTGCCAGCTCACCAAGTCCGGGTGGCTACACCTTC; cdr3_aa: CASSPSPGGYTF
j_call: TRBJ2-1; v_call: TRBV6-5; clone_size: many; d_call: TRBD2; cdr3_nt: TGTGCCAGCAGTTCACTAGCGGGAGATAGGAATGAGCAGTTCTTC; cdr3_aa: CASSSLAGDRNEQFF
j_call: TRBJ1-5; v_call: TRBV18; clone_size: -; d_call: -; cdr3_nt: TGTGCCAGCTCGCTCGGGGATAATCAGCCCCAGCATTTT; cdr3_aa: CASSLGDNQPQHF
j_call: TRBJ2-2; v_call: TRBV7-2; clone_size: -; d_call: TRBD1; cdr3_nt: TGTGCCAGCAGCTTAGTGGCACGGACAGGGCCGGCCGGGGAGCTGTTTTTT; cdr3_aa: CASSLVARTGPAGELFF
j_call: TRBJ2-5; v_call: TRBV6-5; clone_size: -; d_call: -; cdr3_nt: TGTGCCAGCACCCCGACAGGGAGGGAGACCCAGTACTTC; cdr3_aa: CASTPTGRETQYF
j_call: TRBJ1-4; v_call: TRBV5-1; clone_size: -; d_call: TRBD1; cdr3_nt: TGCGCCAGCAGCTCGGGACAGGGGCCGGAAAAACTGTTTTTT; cdr3_aa: CASSSGQGPEKLFF